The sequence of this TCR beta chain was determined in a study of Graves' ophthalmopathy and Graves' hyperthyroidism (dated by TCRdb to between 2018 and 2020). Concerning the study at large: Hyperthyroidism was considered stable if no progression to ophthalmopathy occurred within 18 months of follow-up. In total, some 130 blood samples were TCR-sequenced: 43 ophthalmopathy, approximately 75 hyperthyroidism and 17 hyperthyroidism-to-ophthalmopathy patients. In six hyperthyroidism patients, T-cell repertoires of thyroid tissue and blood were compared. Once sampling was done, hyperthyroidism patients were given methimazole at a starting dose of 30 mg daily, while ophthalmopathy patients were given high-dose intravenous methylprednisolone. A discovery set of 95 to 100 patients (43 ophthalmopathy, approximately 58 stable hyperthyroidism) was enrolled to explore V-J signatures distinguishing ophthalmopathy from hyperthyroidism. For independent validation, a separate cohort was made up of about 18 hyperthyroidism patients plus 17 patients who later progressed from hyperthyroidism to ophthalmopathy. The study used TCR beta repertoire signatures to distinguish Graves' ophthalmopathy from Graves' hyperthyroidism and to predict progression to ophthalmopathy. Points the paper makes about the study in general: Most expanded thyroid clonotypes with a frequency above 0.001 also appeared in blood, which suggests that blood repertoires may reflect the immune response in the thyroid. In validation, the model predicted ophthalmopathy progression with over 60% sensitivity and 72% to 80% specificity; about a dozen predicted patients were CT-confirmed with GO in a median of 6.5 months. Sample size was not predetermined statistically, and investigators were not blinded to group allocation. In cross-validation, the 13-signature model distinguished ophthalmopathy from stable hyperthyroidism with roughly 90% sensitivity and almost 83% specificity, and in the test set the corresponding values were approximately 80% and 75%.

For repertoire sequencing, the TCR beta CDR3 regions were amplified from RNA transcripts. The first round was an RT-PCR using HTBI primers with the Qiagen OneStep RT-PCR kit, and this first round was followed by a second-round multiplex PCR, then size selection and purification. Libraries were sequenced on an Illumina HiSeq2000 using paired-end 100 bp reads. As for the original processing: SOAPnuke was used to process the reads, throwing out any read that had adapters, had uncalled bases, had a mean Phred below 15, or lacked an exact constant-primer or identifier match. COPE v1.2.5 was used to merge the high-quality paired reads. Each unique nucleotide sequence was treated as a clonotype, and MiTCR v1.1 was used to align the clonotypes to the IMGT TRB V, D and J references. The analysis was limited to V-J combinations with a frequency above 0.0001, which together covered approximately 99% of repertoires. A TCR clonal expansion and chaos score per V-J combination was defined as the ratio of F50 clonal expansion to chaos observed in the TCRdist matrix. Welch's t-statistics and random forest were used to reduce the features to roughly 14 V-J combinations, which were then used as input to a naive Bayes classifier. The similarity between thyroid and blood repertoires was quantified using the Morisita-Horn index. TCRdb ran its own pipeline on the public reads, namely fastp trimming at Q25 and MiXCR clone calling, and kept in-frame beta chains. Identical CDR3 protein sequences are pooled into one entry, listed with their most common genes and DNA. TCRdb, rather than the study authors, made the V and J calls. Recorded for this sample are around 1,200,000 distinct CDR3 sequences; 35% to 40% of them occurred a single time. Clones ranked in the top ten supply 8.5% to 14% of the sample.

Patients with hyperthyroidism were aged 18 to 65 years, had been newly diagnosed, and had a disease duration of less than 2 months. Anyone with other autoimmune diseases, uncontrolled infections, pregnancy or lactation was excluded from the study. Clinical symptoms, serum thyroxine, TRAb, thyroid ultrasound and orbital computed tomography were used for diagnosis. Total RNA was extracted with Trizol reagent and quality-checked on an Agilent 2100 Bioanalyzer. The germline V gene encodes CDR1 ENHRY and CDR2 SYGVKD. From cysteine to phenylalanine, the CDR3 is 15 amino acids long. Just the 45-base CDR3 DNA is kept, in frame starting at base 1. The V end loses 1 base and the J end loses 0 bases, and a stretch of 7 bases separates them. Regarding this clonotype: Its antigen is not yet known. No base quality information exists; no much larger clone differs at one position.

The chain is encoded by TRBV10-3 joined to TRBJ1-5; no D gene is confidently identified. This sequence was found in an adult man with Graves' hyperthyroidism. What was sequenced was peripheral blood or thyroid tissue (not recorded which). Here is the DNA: TGTGCCATCAGTGAGTACGGGAATAGCAATCAGCCCCAGCATTTT. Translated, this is CAISEYGNSNQPQHF.